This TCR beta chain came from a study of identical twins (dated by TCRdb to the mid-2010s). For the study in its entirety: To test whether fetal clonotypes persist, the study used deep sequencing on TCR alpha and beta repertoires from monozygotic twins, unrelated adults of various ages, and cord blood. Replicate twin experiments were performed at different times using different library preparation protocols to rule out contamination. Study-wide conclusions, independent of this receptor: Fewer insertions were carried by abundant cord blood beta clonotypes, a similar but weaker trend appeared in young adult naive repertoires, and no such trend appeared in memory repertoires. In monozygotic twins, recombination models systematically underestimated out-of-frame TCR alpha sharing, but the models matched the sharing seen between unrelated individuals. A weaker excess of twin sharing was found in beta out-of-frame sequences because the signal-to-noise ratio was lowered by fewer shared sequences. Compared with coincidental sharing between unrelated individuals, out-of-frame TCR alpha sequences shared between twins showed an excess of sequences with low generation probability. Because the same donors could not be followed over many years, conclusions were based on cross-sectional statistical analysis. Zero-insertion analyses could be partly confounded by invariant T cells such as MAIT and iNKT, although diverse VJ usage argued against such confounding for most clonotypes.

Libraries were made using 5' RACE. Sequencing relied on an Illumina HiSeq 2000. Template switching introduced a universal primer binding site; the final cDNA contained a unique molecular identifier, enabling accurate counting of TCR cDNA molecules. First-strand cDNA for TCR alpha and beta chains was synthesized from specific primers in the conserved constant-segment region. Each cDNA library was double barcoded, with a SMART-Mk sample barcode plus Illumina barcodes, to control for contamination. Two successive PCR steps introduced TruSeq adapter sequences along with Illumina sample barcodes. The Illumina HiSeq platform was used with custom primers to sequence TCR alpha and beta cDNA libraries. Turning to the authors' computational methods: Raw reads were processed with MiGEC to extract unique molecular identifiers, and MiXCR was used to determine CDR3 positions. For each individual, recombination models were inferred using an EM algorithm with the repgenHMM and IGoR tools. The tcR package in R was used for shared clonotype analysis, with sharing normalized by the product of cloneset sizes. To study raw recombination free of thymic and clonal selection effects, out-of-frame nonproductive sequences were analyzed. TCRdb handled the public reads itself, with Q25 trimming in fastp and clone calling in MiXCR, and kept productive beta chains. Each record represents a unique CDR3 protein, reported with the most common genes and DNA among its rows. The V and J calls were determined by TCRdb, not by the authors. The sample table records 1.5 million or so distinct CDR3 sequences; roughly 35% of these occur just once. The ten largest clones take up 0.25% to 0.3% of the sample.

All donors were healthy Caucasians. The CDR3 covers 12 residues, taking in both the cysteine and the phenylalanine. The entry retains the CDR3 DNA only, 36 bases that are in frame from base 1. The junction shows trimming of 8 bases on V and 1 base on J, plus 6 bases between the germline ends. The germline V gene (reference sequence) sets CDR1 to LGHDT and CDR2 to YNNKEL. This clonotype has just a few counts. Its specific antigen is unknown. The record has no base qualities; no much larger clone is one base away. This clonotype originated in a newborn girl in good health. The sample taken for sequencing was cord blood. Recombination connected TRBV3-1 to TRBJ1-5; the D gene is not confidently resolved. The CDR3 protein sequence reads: CASGVSNQPQHF. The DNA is TGTGCCAGCGGGGTCAGCAATCAGCCCCAGCATTTT. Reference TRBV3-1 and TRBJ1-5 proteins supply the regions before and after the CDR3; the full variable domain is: DTAVSQTPKYLVTQMGNDKSIKCEQNLGHDTMYWYKQDSKKFLKIMFSYNNKELIINETVPNRFSPKSPDKAHLNLHINSLELGDSAVYFCASGVSNQPQHFGDGTRLSIL.